The rows below give T cell receptor beta chains drawn from one sample of a study of shared clonotypes between healthy human individuals. Profiling relied on immunoSEQ multiplex PCR, and the TCRdb table lists in-frame clones only, not all of them. The sample lists around 690,000 clones; 90% were seen once. The sample comprised memory CD8+ T cells from PBMCs. These receptors were taken from a man aged 18 to 30 in good health. Some clones in this sample may be carry-over from other donors' samples. CDR3s include the opening cysteine and the closing phenylalanine or tryptophan. The D gene is left open where the match is weak. Some rows have no size entry. The others give once, few or many, or a class for an expanded clone.

TRBV9	TRBJ2-4	16	.	.	TGTGCCAGCAGCCCCACCGCGAGGGTCAGAAAAAACATTCAGTACTTC	CASSPTARVRKNIQYF
TRBV6-5	TRBJ1-2	14	TRBD1	.	TGTGCCAGCAGTTACCGCGACAGGGGGCTTGGCTACACCTTC	CASSYRDRGLGYTF
TRBV4-1	TRBJ2-1	19	TRBD2	once	TGCGCCAGCAGCGTGAGGATGGGACTAGCGGGAGGTTTTGACAATGAGCAGTTCTTC	CASSVRMGLAGGFDNEQFF
TRBV11-2	TRBJ1-3	15	.	once	TGTGCCAGCAGCTCCAGGGCACCGGGTCTAAACACCATATATTTT	CASSSRAPGLNTIYF
TRBV10-3	TRBJ2-1	15	TRBD2	.	TGTGCCATCGGGGACCCGGGACTACAAAACAATGAGCAGTTCTTC	CAIGDPGLQNNEQFF
TRBV4-3	TRBJ2-6	18	.	.	TGCGCCAGCAGCGGGGGTCTAGCCACCCCATCTGGGGCCAACGTCCTGACTTTC	CASSGGLATPSGANVLTF
TRBV5-4	TRBJ2-5	11	.	.	TGTGCCAGCAGCTCCCAAGAGACCCAGTACTTC	CASSSQETQYF
TRBV7-9	TRBJ2-7	14	.	.	TGTGCCAGCAGCAAAAACAGGGGAGGCGACGAGCAGTACTTC	CASSKNRGGDEQYF
TRBV21-1	TRBJ1-2	14	.	.	TGTGCCAGCATACCCTGGGGGTACAACTATGGCTACACCTTC	CASIPWGYNYGYTF
TRBV12-5	TRBJ2-1	13	.	.	TGTGCTAGTGGTTTGTGGGGCTACAATGAGCAGTTCTTC	CASGLWGYNEQFF
TRBV27	TRBJ2-1	15	.	.	TGTGCCAGCAGTTTGGGTCAGGGTTCCTACAATGAGCAGTTCTTC	CASSLGQGSYNEQFF
TRBV21-1	TRBJ2-7	17	.	.	TGTGCCAGCAGCCCTCCCCGACGGGACAGGGACACCTACGAGCAGTACTTC	CASSPPRRDRDTYEQYF
TRBV27	TRBJ2-5	13	.	.	TGTGCCAGCAGTTTAGACAGTGGGAGGACCCAGTACTTC	CASSLDSGRTQYF
TRBV9	TRBJ1-3	13	.	.	TGTGCCAGCAGCCCAGGATCTGGAAACACCATATATTTT	CASSPGSGNTIYF
TRBV9	TRBJ2-7	14	.	.	TGTGCCAGCAGCGCCGTGGGGGGGCCCTACGAGCAGTACTTC	CASSAVGGPYEQYF
TRBV30	TRBJ2-7	13	.	.	TGTGCCTGGAGTGTGGGAGAAACCAACGAGCAGTACTTC	CAWSVGETNEQYF
TRBV21-1	TRBJ2-7	17	.	.	TGTGCCAGCAGCAAAGGGCGGGGGGCTAGCGGGGCCTCCGAGCAGTACTTC	CASSKGRGASGASEQYF
TRBV28	TRBJ2-3	19	TRBD2	.	TGTGCCAGCAACCTACGGGGGGGAATGACAGCGGATAGGAAGGATACGCAGTATTTT	CASNLRGGMTADRKDTQYF
TRBV7-3	TRBJ2-1	18	TRBD2	.	TGTGCCAGCAGCTTAATGGTCCCGCGCGGGGGTTCCTACAATGAGCAGTTCTTC	CASSLMVPRGGSYNEQFF
TRBV7-9	TRBJ2-3	15	TRBD2	.	TGTGCCAGCAGCTCTGCCGATGGACTAGTAGATACGCAGTATTTT	CASSSADGLVDTQYF
TRBV27	TRBJ1-5	15	.	.	TGTGCCAGCAGTTTATGGGGGGCCAGCAATCAGCCCCAGCATTTT	CASSLWGASNQPQHF
TRBV7-8	TRBJ2-7	15	.	.	TGTGCCAGCAGCTTGTTGGGCGGGCTAAGGCACGAGCAGTACTTC	CASSLLGGLRHEQYF
TRBV6-1	TRBJ2-7	19	.	once	TGTGCCAGCAGTGGTGGCGGGGGTCCCAAACAGGGGGTCGATATCGAGCAGTACTTC	CASSGGGGPKQGVDIEQYF
TRBV7-9	TRBJ1-5	14	.	.	TGTGCCAGCAGCGCTGGGAGGAGCAATCAGCCCCAGCATTTT	CASSAGRSNQPQHF
TRBV5-4	TRBJ2-7	15	TRBD2	.	TGTGCCAGCAGCTTGGAAGCGGGGATTAAAGGCGAGCAGTACTTC	CASSLEAGIKGEQYF
TRBV7-6	TRBJ2-7	15	TRBD1	.	TGTGCCAGCAGCCGAGGGACAGGGCCGGGGTACGAGCAGTACTTC	CASSRGTGPGYEQYF
TRBV4-2	TRBJ2-3	16	TRBD2	.	TGTGCCAGCAGCCCGACTCTCGGGGGGAGCACAGATACGCAGTATTTT	CASSPTLGGSTDTQYF
TRBV10-3	TRBJ2-3	13	.	.	TGTGCCATCAGTGAGAGGTCGGGGAGAGACCAGTATTTT	CAISERSGRDQYF
TRBV28	TRBJ2-3	14	.	.	TGTGCCAGCAGTATATTAGCGGCCACAGATACGCAGTATTTT	CASSILAATDTQYF
TRBV27	TRBJ2-6	17	TRBD1	.	TGTGCCAGCTCGACGGGACAGATACTATCTGGGGCCAACGTCCTGACTTTC	CASSTGQILSGANVLTF
TRBV19	TRBJ1-5	13	.	.	TGTGCCAGTAGTATTATGGGAGGTCAGCCCCAGCATTTT	CASSIMGGQPQHF
TRBV7-9	TRBJ2-2	15	.	.	TGTGCCAGCAGCTGGGACTCCCGCAGGACCGGGGAGCTGTTTTTT	CASSWDSRRTGELFF
TRBV4-3	TRBJ2-1	13	.	.	TGCGCCAGCAGCCAAGGTTCTAACAATGAGCAGTTCTTC	CASSQGSNNEQFF
TRBV6-6	TRBJ2-7	13	.	once	TGTGCCAGCAGTTACTCCTACTCCTACGAGCAGTACTTC	CASSYSYSYEQYF
TRBV5-6	TRBJ2-1	13	.	.	TGTGCCAGCAGCTTCGGGTCCTACAATGAGCAGTTCTTC	CASSFGSYNEQFF
TRBV10-2	TRBJ1-2	15	.	few	TGCGCCAGCAGGGGGGTTGCGGTAGCTAACTATGGCTACACCTTC	CASRGVAVANYGYTF
TRBV29-1	TRBJ2-7	13	TRBD2	.	TGCAGCGTTAGAGCGGGAGTATTGTACGAGCAGTACTTC	CSVRAGVLYEQYF
TRBV28	TRBJ1-2	11	.	.	TGTGCCAGCAGGTATAACTATGGCTACACCTTC	CASRYNYGYTF
TRBV25-1	TRBJ1-2	12	.	.	TGTGCCAGCAGTGAACATAACTATGGCTACACCTTC	CASSEHNYGYTF
TRBV5-1	TRBJ2-2	14	.	.	TGCGCCAGCAGCTTCGGCAGTTACACCGGGGAGCTGTTTTTT	CASSFGSYTGELFF
TRBV30	TRBJ2-5	11	.	.	TGTGCCTGGAGTGAGGGAGGGACCCAGTACTTC	CAWSEGGTQYF
TRBV30	TRBJ2-7	14	.	.	TGTGCCTGGAGTCCCGGAGGGGAGGCCCACGAGCAGTACTTC	CAWSPGGEAHEQYF
TRBV27	TRBJ2-7	18	TRBD1	.	TGTGCCAGCAGTTTACATCCGGGACAGGCATCGATCTCCTACGAGCAGTACTTC	CASSLHPGQASISYEQYF
TRBV30	TRBJ1-1	13	TRBD1	few	TGTGCCTGGAGACTTACAGGGGAGGGAGAAGCTTTCTTT	CAWRLTGEGEAFF
TRBV15	TRBJ1-1	13	.	.	TGTGCCACCAGCTATACTGAGGGCACTGAAGCTTTCTTT	CATSYTEGTEAFF
TRBV7-9	TRBJ2-3	15	.	.	TGTGCCAGCAGCCCCCCGGGAGTTAGCACAGATACGCAGTATTTT	CASSPPGVSTDTQYF
TRBV4-1	TRBJ2-7	17	.	.	TGCGCCAGCAGCCAGGGCCCTGGGGGGCTGGGGACCTACGAGCAGTACTTC	CASSQGPGGLGTYEQYF